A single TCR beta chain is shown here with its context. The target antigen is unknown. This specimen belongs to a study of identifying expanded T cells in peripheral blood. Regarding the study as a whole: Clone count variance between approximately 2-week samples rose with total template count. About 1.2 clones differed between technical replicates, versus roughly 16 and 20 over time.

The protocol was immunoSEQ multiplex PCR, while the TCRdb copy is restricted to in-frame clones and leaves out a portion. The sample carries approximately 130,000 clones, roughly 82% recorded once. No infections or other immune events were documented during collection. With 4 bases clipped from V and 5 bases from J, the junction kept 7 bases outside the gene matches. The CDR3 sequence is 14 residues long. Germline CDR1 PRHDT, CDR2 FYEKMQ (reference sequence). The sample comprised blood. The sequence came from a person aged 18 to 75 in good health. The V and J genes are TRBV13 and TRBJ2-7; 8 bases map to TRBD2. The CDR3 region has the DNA TGTGCCAGCAGCTCCGCGGGGGGCCTCGACGAGCAGTACTTC. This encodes CASSSAGGLDEQYF.